The entry below gives a single T cell receptor beta chain sequence along with its context. PCR was performed using 60 Vbeta and 13 Jbeta primers. The repertoire was sequenced with immunoSEQ multiplex PCR; TCRdb's copy has only in-frame clones and lacks some. The sample contains approximately 100,000 clones, around 84% of which appear only once. The source of the sample is a study of cytomegalovirus exposure and HLA in healthy donors. The V end lost 4 bases, the J end lost 2 bases, and 7 bases lay between the germline ends. Germline V gene lookup returns CDR1 KGHSH and CDR2 LQKENI. The CDR3 contains 13 residues.

The sequence derives from a man in his forties in good health and CMV-seropositive. V is TRBV18 and J is TRBJ2-3; D remains ambiguous. The specimen sequenced was PBMCs. CDR3 DNA: TGTGCCAGCTCACAATCTCTCACAGATACGCAGTATTTT. Protein sequence: CASSQSLTDTQYF.